This T cell receptor beta chain stems from a study of blood T cell repertoires in COVID-19. Produced via immunoSEQ multiplex PCR; TCRdb's table is partial and in-frame only. This sample has just over 250,000 clones, with 87% found just once. Germline V gene data show CDR1 as SGHTA and CDR2 as FQGNSA. Unmatched junction bases numbered 6, after V lost 4 bases and J lost 5 bases. CDR3 size: 15 residues. This clonotype was sampled from a woman aged 45-65 years with acute or convalescent COVID-19. The sequenced sample consisted of peripheral blood. The chain has TRBV7-2 and TRBJ2-1, with 9 bases fitting TRBD1. The CDR3 DNA reads TGTGCCAGCAGCTCCCTGGGACAGGGTGACAATGAGCAGTTCTTC. It yields the protein CASSSLGQGDNEQFF.